This entry lists 8 T cell receptor beta chains sequenced from one sample in a study of neurological immune-mediated disorders. The time point was: longitudinal time-point 2. Each CDR3 protein is one row after TCRdb ran MiXCR on the 5' RACE reads. The table includes some 100,000 distinct CDR3 sequences, approximately 13% detected once. The sample was PBMCs. All receptors derive from a female donor with HTLV-1-associated myelopathy (HAM/TSP).

This clonotype was observed many times. The V gene is TRBV28, the J gene TRBJ2-1; 7 bases agree with TRBD1. The CDR3 length is 17 residues. The germline gives CDR1 MDHEN, CDR2 SYDVKM. J lost 6 bases, V lost 2 bases, and 13 bases had no gene match. The CDR3 DNA sequence: TGTGCCAGCAGTTTAGCCGGGACAGAGGGTGGGTTCAATGAGCAGTTCTTC. Translation gives CASSLAGTEGGFNEQFF.

This clonotype was observed at least ten times. The chain links TRBV20-1 to TRBJ2-3, with D unresolved. Trimming took 3 bases from V and 4 from J, leaving 17 bases between them. Per germline, CDR1 DFQATT and CDR2 SNEGSKA (reference sequence). The CDR3 loop spans 15 amino acids. For the CDR3, the DNA is TGCAGTGCTAGGGACCCCTCACACGGCGCAGATACGCAGTATTTT. This encodes CSARDPSHGADTQYF.

About this clonotype: At one of its ends the junction is not consistent with the germline gene, which may arise from a read error. The chain employs TRBV28 and TRBJ2-1, with 7 bases lining up with TRBD2. The CDR3 runs 15 residues. Per the germline V gene, CDR1 is MDHEN and CDR2 is SYDVKM. The chain's CDR3 is CANSFGREAYNEQFF. DNA for the CDR3: TGTGCCAACAGTTTTGGGAGGGAGGCCTACAATGAGCAGTTCTTC.

This clonotype showed up many times. This chain joins TRBV5-1 and TRBJ2-2, with D unclear. Trimming removed 0 bases at V and 6 bases at J, with 6 bases between. The CDR3 runs 13 residues. Germline CDR1 is SGHRS and CDR2 is YFSETQ. In nucleotides, the CDR3 is TGCGCCAGCAGCTTGGTAGCAGCCGGGGAGCTGTTTTTT. Protein product: CASSLVAAGELFF.

The gene calls are TRBV5-1 and TRBJ2-7, with a possible D match to TRBD2 (7 bases). This CDR3 is 16 amino acids long. Germline V gene data show CDR1 as SGHRS and CDR2 as YFSETQ. V dropped 0 bases and J dropped 2 bases, with 15 bases sitting between them. This CDR3 is CASSLASGGPTYEQYF. In DNA form, the CDR3 reads TGCGCCAGCAGCTTGGCCTCGGGGGGCCCAACCTACGAGCAGTACTTC.

This clonotype appeared many times. The rearrangement links TRBV6-5 to TRBJ2-1, with 8 bases that match TRBD2. The V segment lost 9 bases and the J segment 0 bases; nucleotides outside the gene matches: 4. This CDR3 is 14 amino acids long. Germline V gene sequence: CDR1 MNHEY, CDR2 SVGAGI. The CDR3 coding sequence is TGTGCCAGGGGCGGGGGGAGCTCCTACAATGAGCAGTTCTTC. Amino acids: CARGGGSSYNEQFF.

Ten or more counts support this clonotype. J is TRBJ2-7 and V is TRBV5-1, with D hard to call. The V and J ends lost 0 bases and 2 bases respectively, with 9 bases between them. Germline CDR1 SGHRS, CDR2 YFSETQ. The CDR3 contains 14 residues. CDR3 loop: CASSLASATYEQYF. For the CDR3, the DNA is TGCGCCAGCAGCTTGGCCTCAGCGACCTACGAGCAGTACTTC.

As for this clonotype: This may arise from a read error, as a much more abundant clone is one base away. The chain carries TRBV5-1 and TRBJ2-3, with a tentative D call TRBD2 (5 bases). The ends were cut back, 4 bases at V and 4 bases at J, with 22 bases in the middle. CDR3 size: 17 residues. Germline V gene data show CDR1 as SGHRS and CDR2 as YFSETQ. CDR3 nucleotide sequence: TGCGCCAGCAGCCCCGGCGGGTCCCAGAGGGTCGCAGATACGCAGTATTTT. Translated: CASSPGGSQRVADTQYF. Variable domain in full (rest from reference TRBV5-1 and TRBJ2-3): KAGVTQTPRYLIKTRGQQVTLSCSPISGHRSVSWYQQTPGQGLQFLFEYFSETQRNKGNFPGRFSGRQFSNSRSEMNVSTLELGDSALYLCASSPGGSQRVADTQYFGPGTRLTVL.